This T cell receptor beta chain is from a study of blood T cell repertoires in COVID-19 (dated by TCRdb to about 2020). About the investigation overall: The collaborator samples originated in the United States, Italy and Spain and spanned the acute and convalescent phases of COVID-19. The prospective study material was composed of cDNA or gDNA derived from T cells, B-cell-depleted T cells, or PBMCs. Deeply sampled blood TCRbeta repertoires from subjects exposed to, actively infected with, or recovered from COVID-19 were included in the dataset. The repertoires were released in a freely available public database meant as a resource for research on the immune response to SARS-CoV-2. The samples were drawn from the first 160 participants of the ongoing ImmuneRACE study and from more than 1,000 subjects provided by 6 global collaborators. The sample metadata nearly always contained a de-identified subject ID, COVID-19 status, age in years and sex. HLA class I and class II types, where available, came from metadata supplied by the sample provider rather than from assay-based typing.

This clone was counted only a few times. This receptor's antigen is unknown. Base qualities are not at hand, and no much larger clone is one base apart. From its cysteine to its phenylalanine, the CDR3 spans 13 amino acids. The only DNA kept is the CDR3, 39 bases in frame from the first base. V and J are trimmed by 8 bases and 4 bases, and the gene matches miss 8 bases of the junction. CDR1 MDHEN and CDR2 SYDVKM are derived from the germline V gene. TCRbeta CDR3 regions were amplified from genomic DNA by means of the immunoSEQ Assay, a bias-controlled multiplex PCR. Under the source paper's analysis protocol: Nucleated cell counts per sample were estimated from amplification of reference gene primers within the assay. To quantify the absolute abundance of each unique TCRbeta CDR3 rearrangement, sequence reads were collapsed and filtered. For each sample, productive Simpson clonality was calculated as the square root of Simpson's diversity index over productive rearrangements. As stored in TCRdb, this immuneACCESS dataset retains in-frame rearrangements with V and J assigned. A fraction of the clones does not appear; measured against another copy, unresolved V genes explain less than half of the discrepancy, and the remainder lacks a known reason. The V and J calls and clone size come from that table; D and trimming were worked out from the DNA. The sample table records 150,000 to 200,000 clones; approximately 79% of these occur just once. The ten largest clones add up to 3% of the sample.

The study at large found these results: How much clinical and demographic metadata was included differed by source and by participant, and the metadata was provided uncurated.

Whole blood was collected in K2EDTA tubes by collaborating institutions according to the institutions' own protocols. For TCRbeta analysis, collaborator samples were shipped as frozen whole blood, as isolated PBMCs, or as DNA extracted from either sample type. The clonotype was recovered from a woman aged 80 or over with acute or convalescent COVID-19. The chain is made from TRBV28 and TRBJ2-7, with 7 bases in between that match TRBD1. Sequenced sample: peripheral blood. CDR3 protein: CASGVWDRYEQYF. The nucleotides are TGTGCCAGCGGAGTGTGGGACAGATACGAGCAGTACTTC.